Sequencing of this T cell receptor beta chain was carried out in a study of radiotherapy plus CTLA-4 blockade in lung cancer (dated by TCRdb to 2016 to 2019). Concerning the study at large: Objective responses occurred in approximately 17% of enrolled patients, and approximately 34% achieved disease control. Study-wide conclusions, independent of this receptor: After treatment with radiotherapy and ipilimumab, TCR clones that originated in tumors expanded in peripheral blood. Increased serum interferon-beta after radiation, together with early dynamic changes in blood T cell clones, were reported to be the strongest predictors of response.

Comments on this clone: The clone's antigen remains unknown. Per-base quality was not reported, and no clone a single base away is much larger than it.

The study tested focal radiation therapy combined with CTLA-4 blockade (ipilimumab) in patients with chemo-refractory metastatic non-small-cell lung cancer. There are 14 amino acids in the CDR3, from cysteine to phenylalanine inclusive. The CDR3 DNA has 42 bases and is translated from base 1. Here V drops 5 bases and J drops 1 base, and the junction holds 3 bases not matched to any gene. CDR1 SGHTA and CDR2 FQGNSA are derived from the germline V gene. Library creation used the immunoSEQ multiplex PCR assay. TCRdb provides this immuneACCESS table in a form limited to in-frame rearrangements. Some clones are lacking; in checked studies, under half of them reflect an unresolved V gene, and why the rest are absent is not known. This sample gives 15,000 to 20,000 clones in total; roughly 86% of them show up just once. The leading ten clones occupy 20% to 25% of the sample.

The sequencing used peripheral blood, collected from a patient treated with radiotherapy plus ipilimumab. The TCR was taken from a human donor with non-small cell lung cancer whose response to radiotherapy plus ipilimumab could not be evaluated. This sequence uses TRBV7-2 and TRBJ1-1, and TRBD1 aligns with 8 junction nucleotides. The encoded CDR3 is CASSPQGGNTEAFF. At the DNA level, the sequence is TGTGCCAGCAGCCCACAGGGGGGGAACACTGAAGCTTTCTTT.